The sequence of this T cell receptor (beta chain) was determined in a study of vaccination effects on CD4 cells after COVID-19. Whole-study context: The median interval between the second dose and post-vaccine sampling was 72 days. Findings and caveats of the study: Only a single clone (1 of 255 vaccine-induced clones in healthy vaccinees) cross-reacted with common cold coronaviruses.

The method was immunoSEQ multiplex PCR; TCRdb's version includes in-frame clones alone and lacks a portion of them. This table holds around 33,000 clones, 82% found once. In the ViraFEST assay, antigen-specific CD4+ clonotypes were identified by expansion after peptide-pool stimulation. CD4+ T cell isolation took place after 10 days of culture. Each participant was given two doses of one vaccine (BNT162b2 or mRNA-1273). Nucleocapsid antibodies stayed negative before and after vaccination, showing no earlier SARS-CoV-2 infection. With around 9.4 ug/ml peptides and roughly 9.3 IU/ml IL-2, fewer than 2.5 million PBMC per well were cultured. This CDR3 spans 13 amino acids. Trimming at V came to 4 bases and at J to 4 bases, leaving 4 bases not matched to a gene. Germline CDR1 GTSNPN, CDR2 SVGIG (reference sequence). This clone was counted a few times. As yet, its antigen is unknown.

This specimen consisted of CD4+ T cells from PBMCs cultured with HCoV-NL63 spike peptides, obtained after COVID-19 vaccination. The chain carries TRBV30 and TRBJ1-5; 7 nucleotides align to TRBD1. This receptor was taken from a human donor who received a COVID-19 vaccine. Some clones in this sample may be carry-over from other donors' samples. This chain's CDR3 is CAWNRGRNQPQHF. Here the CDR3 DNA reads TGTGCCTGGAACAGGGGAAGGAATCAGCCCCAGCATTTT.